This entry is about one T cell receptor beta chain. What it binds is unknown. CDR1 and CDR2 (germline): SGHAT, FQNNGV. CDR3 length: 16 amino acids. Trimming shortened V by 5 bases and J by 2 bases, and 17 bases separated the two germline ends. Profiled with immunoSEQ multiplex PCR; TCRdb holds only in-frame clones, not every one. Among fewer than 200,000 clones listed, 85% were seen once. This record belongs to a study of cytomegalovirus exposure and HLA in healthy donors. Points from the study as a whole: Reported performance of the classifier showed diagnosis of cytomegalovirus status with high specificity and sensitivity. CMV antigen specificity of a few CMV-associated chains was confirmed in vitro.

This clonotype was sampled from a man younger than 30 in good health and CMV-seropositive. The specimen sequenced was PBMCs. The chain couples TRBV11-2 to TRBJ2-3; D call uncertain. This CDR3 reads CASSNYAARNTDTQYF. The CDR3 DNA reads as TGTGCCAGCAGCAACTACGCGGCGCGGAACACAGATACGCAGTATTTT.